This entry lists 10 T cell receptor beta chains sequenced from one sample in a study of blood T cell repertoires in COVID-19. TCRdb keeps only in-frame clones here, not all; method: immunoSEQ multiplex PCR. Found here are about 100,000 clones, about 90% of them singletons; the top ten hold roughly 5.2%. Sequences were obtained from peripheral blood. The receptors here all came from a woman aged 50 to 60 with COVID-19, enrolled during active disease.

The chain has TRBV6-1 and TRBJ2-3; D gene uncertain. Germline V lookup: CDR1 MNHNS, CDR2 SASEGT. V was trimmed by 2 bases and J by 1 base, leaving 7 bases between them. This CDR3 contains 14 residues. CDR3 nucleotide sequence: TGTGCCAGCAGTGAATCAAGCGGCACAGATACGCAGTATTTT. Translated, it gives CASSESSGTDTQYF.

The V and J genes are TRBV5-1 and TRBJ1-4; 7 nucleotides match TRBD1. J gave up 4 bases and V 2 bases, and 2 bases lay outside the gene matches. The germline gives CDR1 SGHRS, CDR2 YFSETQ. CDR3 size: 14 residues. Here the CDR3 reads CASSLQGLNEKLFF. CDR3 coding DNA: TGCGCCAGCAGCTTACAGGGGCTTAATGAAAAACTGTTTTTT.

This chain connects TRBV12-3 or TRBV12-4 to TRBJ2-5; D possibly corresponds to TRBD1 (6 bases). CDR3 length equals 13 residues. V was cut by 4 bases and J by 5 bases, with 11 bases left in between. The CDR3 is CASSSQGLETQYF. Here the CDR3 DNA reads TGTGCCAGCAGTTCCCAGGGGTTGGAGACCCAGTACTTC.

The CDR3 nucleotides are TGTGCCAGCAGCTGGACAGGGGGGTACCACAATGAGCAGTTCTTC. Translating it yields CASSWTGGYHNEQFF. The genes are TRBV7-9 and TRBJ2-1; TRBD1 matches 10 bases. CDR1 and CDR2 from the germline V gene are SEHNR and FQNEAQ (reference sequence). This CDR3 region has 15 residues. Germline trimming cut 4 bases from V and 5 bases from J; bases unmatched to any gene: 5.

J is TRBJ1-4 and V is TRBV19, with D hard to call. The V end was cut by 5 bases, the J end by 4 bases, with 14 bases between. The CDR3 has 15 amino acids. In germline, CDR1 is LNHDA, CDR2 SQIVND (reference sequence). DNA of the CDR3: TGTGCCAGTAGTCCCCGCGGTAGTTATAATGAAAAACTGTTTTTT. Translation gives CASSPRGSYNEKLFF.

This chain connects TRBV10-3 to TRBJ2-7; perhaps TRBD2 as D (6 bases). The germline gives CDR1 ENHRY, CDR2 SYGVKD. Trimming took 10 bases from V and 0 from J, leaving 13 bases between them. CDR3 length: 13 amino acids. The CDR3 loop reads CATRDGGSYEQYF. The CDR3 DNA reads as TGTGCCACAAGGGACGGGGGCTCCTACGAGCAGTACTTC.

DNA for the CDR3: TGTGCCTATTCCGGGACAGTTCACAATTCACCCCTCCACTTT. This sequence encodes CAYSGTVHNSPLHF. This rearrangement joins TRBV30 to TRBJ1-6; 7 bases line up with TRBD1. V lost 7 bases to trimming and J lost 7 bases; unmatched junction nucleotides: 10. This CDR3 is 14 amino acids long. Germline assignment: CDR1 GTSNPN and CDR2 SVGIG (reference sequence).

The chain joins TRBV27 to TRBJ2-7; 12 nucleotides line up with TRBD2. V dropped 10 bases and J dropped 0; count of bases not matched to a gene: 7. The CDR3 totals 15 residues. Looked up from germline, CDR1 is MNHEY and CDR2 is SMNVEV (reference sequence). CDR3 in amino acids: CATQTSGGGSYEQYF. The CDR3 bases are TGTGCCACCCAGACTAGCGGGGGTGGCTCCTACGAGCAGTACTTC.

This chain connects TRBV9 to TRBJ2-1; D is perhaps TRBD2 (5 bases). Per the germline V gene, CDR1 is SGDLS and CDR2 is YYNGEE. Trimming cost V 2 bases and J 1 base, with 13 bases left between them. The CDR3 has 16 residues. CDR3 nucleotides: TGTGCCAGCAGCGTCCTGAGCGGTGGTTCCTACAATGAGCAGTTCTTC. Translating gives CASSVLSGGSYNEQFF.

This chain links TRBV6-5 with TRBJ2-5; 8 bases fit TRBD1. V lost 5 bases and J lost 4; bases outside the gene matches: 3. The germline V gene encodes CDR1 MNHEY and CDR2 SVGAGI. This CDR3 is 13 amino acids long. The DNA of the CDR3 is TGTGCCAGCAGTCCGCAGGGGGCAGAGACCCAGTACTTC. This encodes CASSPQGAETQYF.